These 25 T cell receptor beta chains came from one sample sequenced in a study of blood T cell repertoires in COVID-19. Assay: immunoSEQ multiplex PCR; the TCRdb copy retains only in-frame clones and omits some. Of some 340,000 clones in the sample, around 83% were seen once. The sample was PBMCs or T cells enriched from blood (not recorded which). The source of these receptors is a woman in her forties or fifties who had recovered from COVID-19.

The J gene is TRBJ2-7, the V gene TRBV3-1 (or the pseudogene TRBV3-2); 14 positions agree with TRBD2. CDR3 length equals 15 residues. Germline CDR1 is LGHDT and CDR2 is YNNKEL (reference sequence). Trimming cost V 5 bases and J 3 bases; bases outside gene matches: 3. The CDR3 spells CASSYGLAGGYEQYF. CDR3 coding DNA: TGTGCCAGCAGCTACGGACTAGCGGGGGGCTACGAGCAGTACTTC.

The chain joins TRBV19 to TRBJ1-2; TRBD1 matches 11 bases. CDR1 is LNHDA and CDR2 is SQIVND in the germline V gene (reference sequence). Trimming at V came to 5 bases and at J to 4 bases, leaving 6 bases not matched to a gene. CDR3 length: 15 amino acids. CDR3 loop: CASSSGQGATYGYTF. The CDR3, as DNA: TGTGCCAGTAGTTCTGGACAGGGGGCTACCTATGGCTACACCTTC.

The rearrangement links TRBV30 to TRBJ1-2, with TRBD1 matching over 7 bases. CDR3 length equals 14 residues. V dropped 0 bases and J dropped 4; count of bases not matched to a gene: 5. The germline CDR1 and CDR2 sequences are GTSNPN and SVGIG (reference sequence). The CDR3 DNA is TGTGCCTGGAGTGTAGGGGACAGTACCTATGGCTACACCTTC. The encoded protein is CAWSVGDSTYGYTF.

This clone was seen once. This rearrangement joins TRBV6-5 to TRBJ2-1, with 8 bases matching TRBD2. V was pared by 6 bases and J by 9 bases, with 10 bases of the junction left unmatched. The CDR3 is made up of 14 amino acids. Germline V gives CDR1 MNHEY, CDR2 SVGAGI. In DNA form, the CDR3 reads TGTGCCAGCAGGCCGGGACTAGTAGGCGGTGAGCAGTTCTTC. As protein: CASRPGLVGGEQFF.

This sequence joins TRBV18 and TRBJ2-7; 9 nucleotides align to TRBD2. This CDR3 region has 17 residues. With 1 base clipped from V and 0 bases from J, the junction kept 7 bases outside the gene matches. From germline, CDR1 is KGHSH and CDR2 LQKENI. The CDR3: CASSPRGGLAGSYEQYF. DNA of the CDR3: TGTGCCAGCTCACCACGGGGGGGACTAGCTGGCTCCTACGAGCAGTACTTC.

This CDR3 reads CAYTGTRYSGNTIYF. CDR3 nucleotide sequence: TGTGCCTACACCGGGACAAGATACTCTGGAAACACCATATATTTT. The rearrangement joins TRBV30 to TRBJ1-3; D possibly corresponds to TRBD1 (6 bases). The CDR3 has 15 residues. The ends were cut back, 7 bases at V and 0 bases at J, with 16 bases in the middle. In germline, CDR1 is GTSNPN, CDR2 SVGIG (reference sequence).

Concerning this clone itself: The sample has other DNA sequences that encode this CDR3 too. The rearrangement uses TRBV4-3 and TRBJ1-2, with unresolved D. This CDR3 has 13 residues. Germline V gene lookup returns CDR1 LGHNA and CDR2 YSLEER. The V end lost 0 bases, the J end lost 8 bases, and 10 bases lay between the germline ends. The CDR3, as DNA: TGCGCCAGCAGCCAAGATCGAGGAGGCGGCTACACCTTC. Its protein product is CASSQDRGGGYTF.

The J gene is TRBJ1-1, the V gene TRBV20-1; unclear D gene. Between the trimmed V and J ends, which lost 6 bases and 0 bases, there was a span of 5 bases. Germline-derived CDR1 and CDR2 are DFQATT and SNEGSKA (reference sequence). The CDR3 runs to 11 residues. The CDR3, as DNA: TGCAGTGCAATCATGAACACTGAAGCTTTCTTT. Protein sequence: CSAIMNTEAFF.

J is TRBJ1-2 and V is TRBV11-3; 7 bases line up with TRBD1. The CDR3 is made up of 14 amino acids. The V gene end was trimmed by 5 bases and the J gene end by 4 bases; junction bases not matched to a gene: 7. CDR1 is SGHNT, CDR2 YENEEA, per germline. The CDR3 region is CASSDRDRPYGYTF. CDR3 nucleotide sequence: TGTGCCAGCAGCGACCGGGACAGACCCTATGGCTACACCTTC.

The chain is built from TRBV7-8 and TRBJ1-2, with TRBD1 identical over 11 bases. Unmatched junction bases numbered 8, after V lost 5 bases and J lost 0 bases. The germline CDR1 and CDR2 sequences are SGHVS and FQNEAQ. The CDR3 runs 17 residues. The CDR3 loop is CASSPRTGGIANYGYTF. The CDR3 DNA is TGTGCCAGCAGCCCCCGGACAGGGGGCATCGCTAACTATGGCTACACCTTC.

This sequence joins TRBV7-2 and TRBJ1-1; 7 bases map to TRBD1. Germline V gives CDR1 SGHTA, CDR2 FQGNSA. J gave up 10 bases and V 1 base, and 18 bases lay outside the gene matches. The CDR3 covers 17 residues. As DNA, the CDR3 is TGTGCCAGCAGCTTAGTAATTGACAGGGTTGTACCTCGGGGAGCTTTCTTT. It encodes CASSLVIDRVVPRGAFF.

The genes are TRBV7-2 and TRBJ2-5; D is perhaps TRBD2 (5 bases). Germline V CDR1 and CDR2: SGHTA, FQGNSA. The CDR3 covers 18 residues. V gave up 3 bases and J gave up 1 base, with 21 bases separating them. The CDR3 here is CASSFKLQQWTFQETQYF. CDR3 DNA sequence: TGTGCCAGCAGCTTTAAACTCCAACAGTGGACTTTCCAAGAGACCCAGTACTTC.

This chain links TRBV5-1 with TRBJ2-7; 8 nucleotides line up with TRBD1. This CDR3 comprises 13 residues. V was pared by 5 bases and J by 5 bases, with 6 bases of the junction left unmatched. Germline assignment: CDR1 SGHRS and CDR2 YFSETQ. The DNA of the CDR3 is TGCGCCAGCAGTCAAGGACAGGGCCACGAGCAGTACTTC. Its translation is CASSQGQGHEQYF.

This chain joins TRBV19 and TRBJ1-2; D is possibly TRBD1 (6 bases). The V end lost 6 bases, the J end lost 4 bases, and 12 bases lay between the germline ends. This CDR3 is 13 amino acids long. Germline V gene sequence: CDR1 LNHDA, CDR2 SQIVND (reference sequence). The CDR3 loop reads CASRMTGPYGYTF. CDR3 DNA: TGTGCCAGTAGGATGACAGGTCCCTATGGCTACACCTTC.

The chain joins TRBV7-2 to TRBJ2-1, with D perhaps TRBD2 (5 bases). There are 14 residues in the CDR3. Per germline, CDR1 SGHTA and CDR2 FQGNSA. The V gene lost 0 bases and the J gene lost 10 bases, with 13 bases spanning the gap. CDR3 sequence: CASSLAGAKSEQFF. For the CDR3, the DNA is TGTGCCAGCAGCTTAGCGGGAGCTAAATCAGAGCAGTTCTTC.

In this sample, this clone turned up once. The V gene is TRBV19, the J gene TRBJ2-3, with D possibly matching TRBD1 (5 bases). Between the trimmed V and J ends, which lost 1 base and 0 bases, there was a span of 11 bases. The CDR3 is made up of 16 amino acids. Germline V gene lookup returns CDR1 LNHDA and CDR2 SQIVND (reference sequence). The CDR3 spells CASSIAKGISTDTQYF. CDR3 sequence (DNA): TGTGCCAGTAGTATAGCGAAGGGGATTAGCACAGATACGCAGTATTTT.

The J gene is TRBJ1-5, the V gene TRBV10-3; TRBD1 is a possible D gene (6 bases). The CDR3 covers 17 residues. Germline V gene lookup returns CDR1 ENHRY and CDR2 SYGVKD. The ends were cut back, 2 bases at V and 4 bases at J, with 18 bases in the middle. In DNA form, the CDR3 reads TGTGCCATCAGTGAGACTCGGCGGCAGGGGTTTAATCAGCCCCAGCATTTT. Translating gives CAISETRRQGFNQPQHF.

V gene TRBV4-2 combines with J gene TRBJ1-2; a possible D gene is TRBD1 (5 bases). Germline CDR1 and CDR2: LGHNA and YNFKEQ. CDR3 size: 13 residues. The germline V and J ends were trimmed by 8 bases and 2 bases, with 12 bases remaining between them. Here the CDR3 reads CASSTGLNYGYTF. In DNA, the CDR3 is TGTGCCAGCTCTACAGGCCTCAACTATGGCTACACCTTC.

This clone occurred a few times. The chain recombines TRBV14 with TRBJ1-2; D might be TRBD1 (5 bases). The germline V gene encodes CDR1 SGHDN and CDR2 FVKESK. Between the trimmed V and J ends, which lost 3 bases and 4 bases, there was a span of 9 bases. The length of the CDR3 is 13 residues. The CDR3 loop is CASSQTVLYGYTF. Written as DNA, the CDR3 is TGTGCCAGCAGCCAGACAGTGCTCTATGGCTACACCTTC.

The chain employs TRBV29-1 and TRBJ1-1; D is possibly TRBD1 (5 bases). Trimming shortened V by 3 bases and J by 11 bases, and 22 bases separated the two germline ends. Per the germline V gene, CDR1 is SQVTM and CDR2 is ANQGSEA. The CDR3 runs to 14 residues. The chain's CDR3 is CSVDGGLFPSGAFF. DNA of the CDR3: TGCAGCGTTGATGGGGGGTTGTTTCCCTCGGGCGCTTTCTTT.

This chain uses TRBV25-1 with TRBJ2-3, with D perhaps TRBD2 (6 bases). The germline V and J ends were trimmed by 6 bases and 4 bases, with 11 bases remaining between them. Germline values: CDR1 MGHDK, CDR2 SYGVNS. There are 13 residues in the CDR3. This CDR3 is CASSLGGADTQYF. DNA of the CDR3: TGTGCCAGCAGCTTAGGAGGGGCAGATACGCAGTATTTT.

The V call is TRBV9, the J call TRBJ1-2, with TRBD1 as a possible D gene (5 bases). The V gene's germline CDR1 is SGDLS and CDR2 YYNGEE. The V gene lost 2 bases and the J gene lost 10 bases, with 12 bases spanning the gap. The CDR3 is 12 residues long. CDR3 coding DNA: TGTGCCAGCAGCGTTGGAGTAGGGGCCTACACCTTC. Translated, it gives CASSVGVGAYTF.

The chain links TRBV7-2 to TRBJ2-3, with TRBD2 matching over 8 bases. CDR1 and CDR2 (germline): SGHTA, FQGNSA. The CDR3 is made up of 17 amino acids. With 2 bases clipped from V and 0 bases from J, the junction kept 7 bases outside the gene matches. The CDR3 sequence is CASSLRAAGGSTDTQYF. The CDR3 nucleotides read TGTGCCAGCAGCTTAAGAGCGGCGGGAGGAAGCACAGATACGCAGTATTTT.

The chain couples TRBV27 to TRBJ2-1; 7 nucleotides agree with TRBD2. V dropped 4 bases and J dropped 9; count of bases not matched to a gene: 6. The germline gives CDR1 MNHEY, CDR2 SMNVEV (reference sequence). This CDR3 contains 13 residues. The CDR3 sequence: CASSSTSFGEQFF. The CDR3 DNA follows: TGTGCCAGCAGTTCGACTAGCTTCGGTGAGCAGTTCTTC.

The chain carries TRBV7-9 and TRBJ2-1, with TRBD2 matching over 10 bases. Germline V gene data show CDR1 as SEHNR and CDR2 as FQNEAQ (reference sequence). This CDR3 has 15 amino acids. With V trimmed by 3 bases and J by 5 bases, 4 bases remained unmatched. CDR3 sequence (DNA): TGTGCCAGCAGCTTTCTAGCGGGGGACCACAATGAGCAGTTCTTC. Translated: CASSFLAGDHNEQFF.